These 29 T cell receptor beta chains originate from one sample sequenced in a study of vaccination effects on CD4 cells after COVID-19 (dated 2022 in TCRdb). These receptors' antigens are unknown. After 10 days of culture, CD4+ T cells were isolated with the EasySep CD4+ T cell isolation kit. The method behind the library was the immunoSEQ multiplex PCR assay. TCRdb obtained this table from immuneACCESS and retained in-frame rearrangements with V and J assigned. These tables miss some clones; where compared with another copy, unresolved V genes account for less than half of the shortfall, and the remainder is unexplained. This sample has about 48,000 clones in its table, and 50% to 70% of those were observed once. Roughly 6% of the sample is taken by the ten largest. The sample consisted of CD4+ T cells from PBMCs cultured without peptide, taken before COVID-19 vaccination. The source of these receptors is a human donor who received a COVID-19 vaccine.

The CDR3 is CASSSNRGLYTGELFF. For the CDR3, the DNA is TGTGCCAGCAGTTCCAACAGGGGCCTATACACCGGGGAGCTGTTTTTT. The genes are TRBV28 and TRBJ2-2, with 7 bases identical to TRBD1. Germline V CDR1 and CDR2: MDHEN, SYDVKM. This CDR3 is built from 16 residues. V lost 4 bases to trimming and J lost 3 bases; unmatched junction nucleotides: 8.

Written as DNA, the CDR3 is TGCGCCAGCAGCCAAGAGTGGCGGGGGGTCCTTAAAAATGAGCAGTTCTTC. Its protein is CASSQEWRGVLKNEQFF. This rearrangement joins TRBV4-3 to TRBJ2-1; 8 positions agree with TRBD2. Germline loops: CDR1 LGHNA, CDR2 YSLEER. The junction had 11 bases not matched to a gene; V was cut back by 0 bases and J by 7 bases. The CDR3 is made up of 17 amino acids.

The gene calls are TRBV7-9 and TRBJ1-2; a possible D gene is TRBD1 (6 bases). The CDR3 spans 15 residues. The germline gives CDR1 SEHNR, CDR2 FQNEAQ (reference sequence). Trimming cost V 1 base and J 6 bases, with 15 bases left between them. In nucleotides, the CDR3 is TGTGCCAGCAGCTTAGAAATAACGGAGGGGGATGGCTACACCTTC. As protein: CASSLEITEGDGYTF.

V gene TRBV4-1 combines with J gene TRBJ2-1; TRBD2 matches at 12 bases. Germline V gene lookup returns CDR1 MGHRA and CDR2 YSYEKL. CDR3 size: 16 residues. V trimming: 4 bases; J trimming: 6 bases; junction bases outside the gene matches: 7. The CDR3 nucleotides read TGCGCCAGCAGCCTAACGACTAGCGGGGGCCTCAATGAGCAGTTCTTC. Protein: CASSLTTSGGLNEQFF.

This chain uses TRBV18 with TRBJ2-3; D gene uncertain. The CDR3 is 14 amino acids. Germline V CDR1 and CDR2: KGHSH, LQKENI. V dropped 3 bases and J dropped 4 bases, with 11 bases sitting between them. CDR3 DNA: TGTGCCAGCTCACCGGACCTACCACCAGATACGCAGTATTTT. Translation gives CASSPDLPPDTQYF.

CDR3 sequence: CASSSTSVDTQYF. The CDR3 DNA follows: TGCGCCAGCAGCTCCACTAGCGTAGATACGCAGTATTTT. The chain joins TRBV5-1 to TRBJ2-3, with TRBD2 matching 7 bases. V was pared by 3 bases and J by 5 bases, with 3 bases of the junction left unmatched. The CDR3 contains 13 residues. CDR1 is SGHRS and CDR2 is YFSETQ in the germline V gene.

The CDR3 region has the DNA TGTGCCAGCAGTGGGACAGGGATCGGAAACACCATATATTTT. This gives the protein CASSGTGIGNTIYF. This chain uses TRBV28 with TRBJ1-3; 9 bases match TRBD1. The CDR3 has 14 amino acids. Germline assignment: CDR1 MDHEN and CDR2 SYDVKM. V trimming: 5 bases; J trimming: 4 bases; junction bases outside the gene matches: 3.

V is TRBV30 and J is TRBJ1-2; weak D call: TRBD1 (6 bases). Trimming shortened V by 3 bases and J by 4 bases, and 15 bases separated the two germline ends. The germline V gene encodes CDR1 GTSNPN and CDR2 SVGIG (reference sequence). CDR3 length: 14 amino acids. The DNA of the CDR3 is TGTGCCTGGAGAGGGGGGGGGCGCCCCTATGGCTACACCTTC. Translated, it gives CAWRGGGRPYGYTF.

The rearrangement uses TRBV28 and TRBJ1-4; maybe TRBD1 (5 bases). This CDR3 is 12 amino acids long. The germline V gene encodes CDR1 MDHEN and CDR2 SYDVKM. V was trimmed by 8 bases and J by 6 bases, leaving 10 bases between them. The chain's CDR3 is CASAGAYEKLFF. CDR3 sequence (DNA): TGTGCCAGCGCCGGGGCCTATGAAAAACTGTTTTTT.

This chain uses TRBV6-6 with TRBJ2-1; the D is unclear. Germline assignment: CDR1 MNHNY and CDR2 SVGAGI (reference sequence). V lost 0 bases and J 3 bases, leaving 6 bases between the germline ends. The CDR3 sequence is 14 residues long. The CDR3 loop reads CASSYSTVYNEQFF. CDR3 bases: TGTGCCAGCAGTTACTCGACGGTCTACAATGAGCAGTTCTTC.

V and J are TRBV14 and TRBJ2-6; D call uncertain. Germline CDR1 and CDR2: SGHDN and FVKESK. V was cut by 5 bases and J by 0 bases, with 11 bases left in between. CDR3 length equals 16 residues. DNA of the CDR3: TGTGCCAGCAGCACCTTGACCCACTCTGGGGCCAACGTCCTGACTTTC. It translates to CASSTLTHSGANVLTF.

This clone was counted between two and nine times. The J gene is TRBJ2-2, the V gene TRBV5-4; no clear D. Trimming left V 0 bases short and J 0 bases short, with 3 bases between. Germline V lookup: CDR1 SGHNT, CDR2 YYREEE (reference sequence). The CDR3 sequence is 14 residues long. The CDR3 loop is CASSLDTNTGELFF. CDR3 sequence (DNA): TGTGCCAGCAGCTTGGACACGAACACCGGGGAGCTGTTTTTT.

A note on this clone: It is unclear where the CDR3 begins or ends on the DNA, so no DNA is shown, and the CDR3 is as TCRdb lists it. The chain recombines TRBV12-2 with TRBJ2-3; no check of the table's D call, TRBD2, against the DNA was made. TRBV12-2 has pseudogene status. The CDR3 comprises 22 residues, both ends counted. CDR3 in amino acids: CASRLEPMTPRVAGGNTDTQYF.

This chain connects TRBV29-1 to TRBJ2-1; D call uncertain. Trimming took 2 bases from V and 7 from J, leaving 15 bases between them. This CDR3 spans 14 amino acids. CDR1 and CDR2 from the germline V gene are SQVTM and ANQGSEA. CDR3 region: CSVEIMAARNEQFF. The CDR3 DNA sequence: TGCAGCGTTGAAATTATGGCCGCCCGTAATGAGCAGTTCTTC.

The V and J genes are TRBV6-2 or TRBV6-3 and TRBJ1-5, with TRBD1 as a possible D gene (5 bases). CDR1 and CDR2 (germline): MNHEY, SVGEGT. V lost 4 bases and J 3 bases, leaving 13 bases between the germline ends. The CDR3 runs to 15 residues. The CDR3 DNA is TGTGCCAGCAGTTTTCGAGGGGTCTTCAATCAGCCCCAGCATTTT. It codes for CASSFRGVFNQPQHF.

Note on this clone: One end of the junction is discordant with germline, which a read error may explain. This rearrangement joins TRBV7-7 to TRBJ1-4; maybe TRBD1 (5 bases). In germline, CDR1 is SSHAT, CDR2 FNYEAQ (reference sequence). CDR3 size: 16 residues. CDR3 in DNA: TGTGCTAGCAGCCCGCGGGCGGGGGTCCCTAATGAAAAACTGTTTTTT. It codes for CASSPRAGVPNEKLFF.

This clone was detected only once. This chain joins TRBV24-1 and TRBJ2-3; 7 nucleotides align to TRBD1. CDR3 length: 17 residues. Germline CDR1 reads KGHDR; CDR2 reads SFDVKD. After removal of 2 bases from V and 3 bases from J, the junction contained 10 bases not matched to a gene. This CDR3 is CATSDSWVDRATDTQYF. Here the CDR3 DNA reads TGTGCCACCAGTGATTCTTGGGTTGACAGGGCGACAGATACGCAGTATTTT.

V is TRBV19 and J is TRBJ1-3; weak D call: TRBD1 (5 bases). The V end was cut by 7 bases, the J end by 5 bases, with 12 bases between. This CDR3 has 13 residues. Germline CDR1 and CDR2: LNHDA and SQIVND (reference sequence). CDR3 amino acids: CASTIGARNTIYF. DNA of the CDR3: TGTGCCAGTACCATTGGGGCGAGAAACACCATATATTTT. The complete variable domain, with remaining parts taken from reference TRBV19 and TRBJ1-3, reads DGGITQSPKYLFRKEGQNVTLSCEQNLNHDAMYWYRQDPGQGLRLIYYSQIVNDFQKGDIAEGYSVSREKKESFPLTVTSAQKNPTAFYLCASTIGARNTIYFGEGSWLTVV.

The CDR3: CASSSEGKPGELFF. CDR3 nucleotides: TGTGCCAGCAGTTCGGAGGGAAAACCCGGGGAGCTGTTTTTT. V is TRBV27 and J is TRBJ2-2; D possibly corresponds to TRBD2 (6 bases). This CDR3 has 14 amino acids. Germline values: CDR1 MNHEY, CDR2 SMNVEV (reference sequence). V lost 4 bases to trimming and J lost 6 bases, with 12 bases between them.

The genes are TRBV24-1 and TRBJ2-5; 7 bases map to TRBD1. This CDR3 comprises 13 residues. J was trimmed by 1 base and V by 5 bases; bases with no gene match: 0. Germline V CDR1 and CDR2: KGHDR, SFDVKD. The CDR3 sequence: CATSAGGQETQYF. The CDR3 bases are TGTGCCACCAGTGCAGGGGGCCAAGAGACCCAGTACTTC.

This clone was counted once. V is TRBV19 and J is TRBJ2-5, with 7 bases matching TRBD1. The CDR3 length is 14 residues. With 3 bases clipped from V and 5 bases from J, the junction kept 6 bases outside the gene matches. The germline gives CDR1 LNHDA, CDR2 SQIVND (reference sequence). CDR3 DNA: TGTGCCAGTAGTATTCAAGGGGGCGGGGAGACCCAGTACTTC. Amino acid sequence: CASSIQGGGETQYF.

This clone came up once. The V call is TRBV12-5, the J call TRBJ1-5, with D possibly being TRBD1 (6 bases). V dropped 3 bases and J dropped 2 bases, with 11 bases sitting between them. Germline V gene sequence: CDR1 LGHNT, CDR2 FRNRAP. The CDR3 runs to 15 residues. CDR3 in DNA: TGTGCTAGTGGTTTTCCGGACAGCGGCAATCAGCCCCAGCATTTT. Residues: CASGFPDSGNQPQHF.

This clone has at least ten counts. CDR3 in DNA: TGTGCCAGCAGTGAGTTGGAGCTCTTCGAGCAGTACTTC. Amino acid sequence: CASSELELFEQYF. The J gene is TRBJ2-7, the V gene TRBV2; the D is unclear. The germline gives CDR1 SNHLY, CDR2 FYNNEI. V shed 3 bases and J shed 6 bases, with 12 bases lying between them. The CDR3 totals 13 residues.

Here the CDR3 reads CALRRARNTGELFF. Written as DNA, the CDR3 is TGTGCCTTACGCAGGGCAAGAAACACCGGGGAGCTGTTTTTT. The genes are TRBV28 and TRBJ2-2, with D possibly being TRBD1 (5 bases). The CDR3 extends over 14 amino acids. Germline loops: CDR1 MDHEN, CDR2 SYDVKM. Trimming shortened V by 11 bases and J by 2 bases, and 15 bases separated the two germline ends.

The J gene is TRBJ2-7, the V gene TRBV7-2; D is perhaps TRBD1 (6 bases). Germline lookup yields CDR1 SGHTA and CDR2 FQGNSA. This CDR3 region has 14 residues. The V end was cut by 5 bases, the J end by 5 bases, with 16 bases between. CDR3 sequence (DNA): TGTGCCAGCAGCCAAGTTACAGGGAGCCACGAGCAGTACTTC. This gives the protein CASSQVTGSHEQYF.

This sequence joins TRBV28 and TRBJ2-1; 9 nucleotides agree with TRBD2. Germline V lookup: CDR1 MDHEN, CDR2 SYDVKM. The trim removed 5 bases at V and 5 bases at J, leaving 10 bases unmatched. The CDR3 extends over 16 amino acids. CDR3 DNA sequence: TGTGCCAGCAGTCTCCCTGGGAGCGGGAGGAACAATGAGCAGTTCTTC. Translating gives CASSLPGSGRNNEQFF.

V gene TRBV18 combines with J gene TRBJ2-3; 7 bases fit TRBD1. Germline loops: CDR1 KGHSH, CDR2 LQKENI. The CDR3 contains 15 residues. The V and J ends lost 4 bases and 1 base, in that order; junction bases with no gene match: 5. The CDR3 DNA reads as TGTGCCAGCTCACAGGATAGGGGGCGCACAGATACGCAGTATTTT. Translated: CASSQDRGRTDTQYF.

V gene TRBV6-1 combines with J gene TRBJ1-4, with D uncertain. Germline values: CDR1 MNHNS, CDR2 SASEGT. CDR3 length: 13 residues. Trimming pared 2 bases from V and 11 bases from J, leaving 12 bases between. The CDR3 loop is CASSENGRWKLFF. Here the CDR3 DNA reads TGTGCCAGCAGTGAAAATGGGAGGTGGAAACTGTTTTTT.

The chain combines TRBV5-1 with TRBJ2-1; 8 bases agree with TRBD2. Germline assignment: CDR1 SGHRS and CDR2 YFSETQ. The V and J ends lost 5 bases and 7 bases, in that order; junction bases with no gene match: 17. The CDR3 loop spans 17 amino acids. CDR3 residues: CASSLQPPGLVTNEQFF. The CDR3 nucleotides read TGCGCCAGCAGTCTTCAACCACCGGGACTAGTTACGAATGAGCAGTTCTTC.